These T cell receptor beta chains were read from a single sample in a study of cytomegalovirus exposure and HLA in healthy donors. The method was immunoSEQ multiplex PCR; TCRdb's version includes in-frame clones alone and lacks a portion of them. Here the sample spans 150,000 to 200,000 clones, 55% to 75% being singletons. Sequenced sample: PBMCs. The receptors were sampled from a human donor in good health. Both conserved end residues are part of each CDR3. D genes are given only for firm matches. Not all rows give a size; the values are once, few, many and, for expanded clones, a class.

TRBV29-1	few	TRBD1	TRBJ2-7	CSVDSSGQEGLGQYF	TGCAGCGTGGACTCATCGGGACAGGAGGGGCTAGGGCAGTACTTC
TRBV7-2	few	TRBD2	TRBJ2-2	CASSPGYLGRVETGELFF	TGTGCCAGCAGCCCCGGGTATTTAGGGAGGGTTGAAACCGGGGAGCTGTTTTTT
TRBV27	.	TRBD2	TRBJ2-7	CASSFSLAGETYEQYF	TGTGCCAGCAGTTTCTCGCTAGCGGGGGAGACCTACGAGCAGTACTTC
TRBV6-1	.	.	TRBJ1-1	CASTTGMNTEAFF	TGTGCCAGCACGACAGGAATGAACACTGAAGCTTTCTTT
TRBV19	.	.	TRBJ2-5	CASSWQSGQETQYF	TGTGCCAGTAGTTGGCAGTCAGGACAAGAGACCCAGTACTTC
TRBV2	.	.	TRBJ2-2	CASSDSRQASNTGELFF	TGTGCCAGCAGTGATTCTCGGCAGGCCTCGAACACCGGGGAGCTGTTTTTT
TRBV7-6	.	.	TRBJ2-6	CASSLGSGNVLTF	TGTGCCAGCAGCTTAGGGTCGGGGAACGTCCTGACTTTC
TRBV11-2	.	TRBD2	TRBJ2-3	CASSFGTSGRDTQYF	TGTGCCAGCAGCTTCGGGACTAGCGGGAGGGATACGCAGTATTTT
TRBV11-1	.	TRBD2	TRBJ2-7	CASSLAAGGVYEQYF	TGTGCCAGCAGCTTAGCAGCGGGGGGTGTCTACGAGCAGTACTTC
TRBV6-1	.	.	TRBJ1-2	CASSELVRGTRYGYTF	TGTGCCAGCAGTGAATTAGTCAGGGGCACTCGCTATGGCTACACCTTC
TRBV10-1	once	.	TRBJ1-1	CASSETIEGISEAFF	TGCGCCAGCAGTGAGACGATAGAGGGTATCTCCGAAGCTTTCTTT
TRBV19	.	TRBD2	TRBJ2-1	CASRSGVSSYNEQFF	TGTGCCAGTAGAAGCGGGGTAAGCTCCTACAATGAGCAGTTCTTC
TRBV19	.	.	TRBJ1-1	CASSIAPTLEAFF	TGTGCCAGTAGTATAGCTCCGACACTTGAAGCTTTCTTT
TRBV2	few	.	TRBJ1-5	CASRGGGGQPQHF	TGTGCCAGCAGAGGGGGGGGCGGGCAGCCCCAGCATTTT
TRBV4-3	.	.	TRBJ1-4	CASSQGPTATNEKLFF	TGCGCCAGCAGCCAAGGTCCGACAGCAACTAATGAAAAACTGTTTTTT